This T cell receptor beta chain was sequenced for a study of beta chain features in type 1 diabetes. The study's findings and limits: With patients and controls alike, PCR might favor shorter templates to an equal degree. Across patients, naive, central memory and Treg TCRB repertoires exhibited apparently greater similarity than was observed across healthy donors. Cells with high TCR expression could be over-represented by cDNA sequencing. Shorter TCRB CDR3s, moderately but significantly so, were found in Type 1 diabetes patients in all four CD4+ subsets.

The collection from each donor was one heparinised blood draw averaging around 100 mL. Reverse transcribing all isolated RNA meant expressed TCRB transcripts were sequenced. Using immunoSEQ multiplex PCR, the repertoire was profiled, and TCRdb retains in-frame clones only, with some absent. The sample gives 600,000 to 700,000 clones, about an eighth of which show up once; around 0.12% is in the top ten. As regards this clone: Antigen unknown.

The CDR3 is 12 residues long. Trimming took off 4 bases at V and 1 base at J, with 3 bases between the two ends. Per germline, CDR1 LNHDA and CDR2 SQIVND (reference sequence). This chain joins TRBV19 and TRBJ2-3; D uncertain. Sequenced input: naive CD4+ T cells from blood. The sequence was obtained from a man younger than 45 with type 1 diabetes. DNA of the CDR3: TGTGCCAGTAGTAGGGGCACAGATACGCAGTATTTT. Amino acid sequence: CASSRGTDTQYF.